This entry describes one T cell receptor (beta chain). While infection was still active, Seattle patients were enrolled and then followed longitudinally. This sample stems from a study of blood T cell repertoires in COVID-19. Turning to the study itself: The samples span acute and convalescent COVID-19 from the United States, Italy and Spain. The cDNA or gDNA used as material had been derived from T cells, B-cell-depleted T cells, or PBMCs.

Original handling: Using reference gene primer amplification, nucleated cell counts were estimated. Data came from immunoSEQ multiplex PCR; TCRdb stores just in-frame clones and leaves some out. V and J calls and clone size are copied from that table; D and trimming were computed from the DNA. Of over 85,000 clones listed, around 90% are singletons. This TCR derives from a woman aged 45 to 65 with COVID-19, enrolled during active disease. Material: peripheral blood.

The CDR3 sequence is CASSPGTVTDTQYF. The CDR3 nucleotides read TGTGCCAGCTCACCGGGGACAGTCACAGATACGCAGTATTTT. This chain links TRBV18 with TRBJ2-3, with TRBD1 matching 7 bases. CDR1 and CDR2 from the germline V gene are KGHSH and LQKENI. The J segment lost 2 bases and the V segment lost 3 bases, leaving 2 bases of the junction unmatched. The CDR3 is 14 amino acids.